A selection of T cell receptor beta chains follows, all from one sample in a study of cytomegalovirus exposure and HLA in healthy donors. Profiling relied on immunoSEQ multiplex PCR, and the TCRdb table lists in-frame clones only, not all of them. The repertoire consists of around 180,000 clones, with around 73% occurring once and the leading ten covering 2.4%. Sequencing was carried out using PBMCs. The receptors were gathered from a man between 60 and 75 years old in good health and CMV-seronegative. CDR3s leave out the opening cysteine and the closing phenylalanine or tryptophan. Size is stated for part of the rows, as once, few or many counts, or as a class when the clone is expanded.

>-|TRBJ1-4|TRBV15
ATSQGTNEKLF
>-|TRBJ1-4|TRBV19
ASTVATNEKLF
>-|TRBJ2-5|TRBV29-1
SVGTGRRETQY
>-|TRBJ2-1|TRBV10-3
AISESGTSGGYYNEQF
>-|TRBJ1-2|TRBV19
ASSSSGLLSGYT
>-|TRBJ2-7|TRBV5-4
ASSSPGGQHSYEQY
>-|TRBJ2-7|TRBV5-6
ASSLLGEGTYEQY
>few|TRBJ2-1|TRBV4-2
ASSQVSGGANEQF
>-|TRBJ2-2|TRBV13
ASRAGTGELF
>-|TRBJ2-7|TRBV10-3
AISEFRQAYEQY
>-|TRBJ1-1|TRBV28
ASRSSGRGTNTEAF
>-|TRBJ2-3|TRBV29-1
SVGGSENTDTQY
>-|TRBJ1-1|TRBV2
AMAVSRESAF
>-|TRBJ2-4|TRBV6-1
ASRGDNQNIQY
>-|TRBJ2-5|TRBV5-1
ASSPGGETQY
>-|TRBJ2-2|TRBV7-9
ASSPGTLNTGELF
>-|TRBJ2-7|TRBV7-2
ASTHGRGRDLLREQY
>-|TRBJ2-3|TRBV5-1
ASSLGLAGGDTDTQY
>-|TRBJ1-4|TRBV5-1
ASSSGTGNEKLF
>-|TRBJ1-2|TRBV5-1
ASSLGDRSELNYGYT
>few|TRBJ1-4|TRBV27
ASRRTGGLSTNEKLF
>once|TRBJ2-3|TRBV5-1
ASSLWAGDTQY
>-|TRBJ2-2|TRBV19
ASSIGTVLNTGELF
>-|TRBJ1-2|TRBV11-2
ASSKSRWAGGYT
>-|TRBJ2-5|TRBV19
ASSDRGETQY